A selection of T cell receptor beta chains follows, all from one sample in a study of blood T cell repertoires in COVID-19. Using immunoSEQ multiplex PCR, the repertoire was profiled, and TCRdb retains in-frame clones only, with some absent. The sample lists thousands of clones, 80% to 90% occurring once. Sequenced material: peripheral blood. These receptors were collected from a human donor in a cohort sampled during active COVID-19. The donor label of this sample is uncertain. Each CDR3 is given with its conserved first and last residue. The D gene is left open where the match is weak. Clone size is stated in some rows and not others, as once, few, many or a class when expanded.

J	D	size	length	V	CDR3	DNA
TRBJ2-7	-	-	13	TRBV3-1/TRBV3-2	CASSHGTPGEQYF	TGTGCCAGCAGCCACGGGACACCGGGAGAGCAGTACTTC
TRBJ1-1	TRBD1	-	15	TRBV3-1/TRBV3-2	CASSQGTGMNTEAFF	TGTGCCAGCAGCCAAGGGACAGGGATGAACACTGAAGCTTTCTTT
TRBJ1-3	-	-	15	TRBV27	CASRRDIDSGNTIYF	TGTGCCAGCAGGAGGGACATCGACTCTGGAAACACCATATATTTT
TRBJ2-1	TRBD2	large	18	TRBV28	CASSLLQLAGGPGNEQFF	TGTGCCAGCAGCCTTCTTCAACTAGCGGGAGGGCCGGGGAATGAGCAGTTCTTC
TRBJ2-1	-	-	12	TRBV7-9	CASRDIYNEQFF	TGTGCCAGCAGAGACATATACAATGAGCAGTTCTTC
TRBJ1-2	TRBD1	-	17	TRBV11-2	CASSHYRGVRFNHGYTF	TGTGCCAGCAGCCACTACAGGGGGGTACGGTTTAATCATGGCTACACCTTC
TRBJ2-5	TRBD2	once	16	TRBV18	CASSPPGLAGAETQYF	TGTGCCAGCTCACCACCTGGACTAGCGGGAGCAGAGACCCAGTACTTC
TRBJ1-6	-	-	17	TRBV7-2	CASSPSVWEGRDSPLHF	TGTGCCAGCAGCCCGTCTGTCTGGGAAGGGAGAGATTCACCCCTCCACTTT
TRBJ2-2	-	-	15	TRBV7-3	CASSSVQGGTGELFF	TGTGCCAGCAGCTCCGTGCAGGGAGGCACCGGGGAGCTGTTTTTT
TRBJ1-3	-	-	16	TRBV5-1	CASSPFARDSGNTIYF	TGCGCCAGCAGCCCCTTCGCTCGGGACTCTGGAAACACCATATATTTT
TRBJ1-6	-	few	14	TRBV6-5	CASSYSRLDSPLHF	TGTGCCAGCAGTTACTCTCGGTTGGATTCACCCCTCCACTTT
TRBJ2-7	TRBD1	-	14	TRBV28	CASSLPGTVGEQYF	TGTGCCAGCAGTTTGCCCGGGACAGTGGGGGAGCAGTACTTC
TRBJ1-1	-	-	14	TRBV5-1	CASSLSGDVTEAFF	TGCGCCAGCAGCTTGTCGGGGGACGTCACTGAAGCTTTCTTT
TRBJ1-2	TRBD1	-	15	TRBV5-8	CASSLGTGYNYGYTF	TGTGCCAGCAGCTTGGGGACAGGTTACAACTATGGCTACACCTTC
TRBJ2-1	-	-	12	TRBV12-3/TRBV12-4	CASTDLNNEQFF	TGTGCCAGCACCGACTTAAACAATGAGCAGTTCTTC
TRBJ1-5	-	-	14	TRBV18	CASSAAGETQPQHF	TGTGCCAGCTCAGCCGCAGGGGAAACTCAGCCCCAGCATTTT
TRBJ1-2	TRBD1	-	13	TRBV12-3/TRBV12-4	CASSLHGQVFSTF	TGTGCCAGCAGTTTACACGGACAGGTTTTTTCCACCTTC
TRBJ2-2	-	-	14	TRBV11-2	CASSSDWNTGELFF	TGTGCCAGCAGCTCCGACTGGAACACCGGGGAGCTGTTTTTT
TRBJ2-5	-	-	14	TRBV4-2	CASSQVGVGETQYF	TGTGCCAGCAGCCAAGTGGGAGTAGGGGAGACCCAGTACTTC
TRBJ1-5	-	-	11	TRBV30	CAWGDSAAQHF	TGTGCCTGGGGAGACTCCGCTGCCCAGCATTTT
TRBJ2-2	TRBD1	-	15	TRBV12-5	CASGPGQGITGELFF	TGTGCTAGTGGTCCTGGACAGGGAATCACCGGGGAGCTGTTTTTT
TRBJ1-5	-	-	15	TRBV28	CASSWTSFSNQPQHF	TGTGCCAGCAGCTGGACATCCTTTAGCAATCAGCCCCAGCATTTT
TRBJ2-1	TRBD2	-	15	TRBV15	CATSTRLAVRDEQFF	TGTGCCACCAGCACGAGACTAGCGGTCAGAGATGAGCAGTTCTTC
TRBJ2-1	-	-	16	TRBV28	CASTEPGEATYNEQFF	TGTGCCAGCACCGAGCCGGGGGAAGCTACCTACAATGAGCAGTTCTTC
TRBJ2-7	-	-	14	TRBV19	CASRDTGTSYEQYF	TGTGCCAGTAGAGATACAGGGACGTCCTACGAGCAGTACTTC
TRBJ2-3	TRBD1	-	14	TRBV5-4	CASSFGRDRDTQYF	TGTGCCAGCAGCTTTGGAAGGGACAGGGATACGCAGTATTTT
TRBJ1-2	-	-	14	TRBV7-9	CASSLKAGQNGYTF	TGTGCCAGCAGCTTAAAGGCCGGACAGAATGGCTACACCTTC
TRBJ2-7	TRBD2	-	15	TRBV7-6	CASSLGSGEAYEQYF	TGTGCCAGCAGCTTAGGTAGCGGGGAGGCCTACGAGCAGTACTTC
TRBJ1-1	-	-	16	TRBV25-1	CASSFQSGVGNTEAFF	TGTGCCAGCAGCTTCCAGAGCGGGGTTGGGAACACTGAAGCTTTCTTT
TRBJ1-6	TRBD1	-	15	TRBV19	CASSSDRGALSPLHF	TGTGCCAGTAGTAGCGACAGGGGCGCACTATCACCCCTCCACTTT
TRBJ2-7	TRBD2	once	15	TRBV19	CASSPGLAGTKEQYF	TGTGCCAGTAGTCCCGGACTAGCGGGAACCAAGGAGCAGTACTTC
TRBJ2-6	-	-	15	TRBV7-9	CASSLHGTGANVLTF	TGTGCCAGCAGCTTGCACGGGACTGGGGCCAACGTCCTGACTTTC
TRBJ1-5	-	-	11	TRBV7-2	CASSQTGPQHF	TGTGCCAGCAGCCAAACCGGGCCCCAGCATTTT
TRBJ2-2	-	-	13	TRBV7-3	CASSFRVTGELFF	TGTGCCAGCAGCTTCCGGGTCACCGGGGAGCTGTTTTTT
TRBJ1-5	-	-	16	TRBV6-6	CASTPLAVYSNQPQHF	TGTGCCAGCACCCCCCTAGCAGTTTATAGCAATCAGCCCCAGCATTTT
TRBJ2-7	-	few	14	TRBV2	CASSEKTATYEQYF	TGTGCCAGCAGTGAGAAGACAGCGACCTACGAGCAGTACTTC
TRBJ2-7	-	-	13	TRBV5-4	CASSLGTSWEQYF	TGTGCCAGCAGCTTAGGGACATCCTGGGAGCAGTACTTC
TRBJ1-4	-	-	13	TRBV6-1	CASSERGGEKLFF	TGTGCCAGCAGTGAACGAGGGGGTGAAAAACTGTTTTTT
TRBJ2-1	TRBD1	-	15	TRBV7-3	CASSLRGQNYDEQFF	TGTGCCAGCAGCTTGAGGGGGCAGAACTACGATGAGCAGTTCTTC
TRBJ1-1	-	-	13	TRBV11-3	CASSLVPGTEAFF	TGTGCCAGCAGCTTAGTCCCCGGCACTGAAGCTTTCTTT
TRBJ2-7	-	once	15	TRBV24-1	CATSDLRDISYEQYF	TGTGCCACCAGTGATTTAAGGGACATCTCCTACGAGCAGTACTTC
TRBJ2-2	-	-	14	TRBV9	CASSVAPERGELFF	TGTGCCAGCAGCGTAGCACCCGAGCGGGGGGAGCTGTTTTTT
TRBJ2-5	-	-	15	TRBV18	CASSPNRVNQETQYF	TGTGCCAGCTCACCAAACAGGGTTAACCAAGAGACCCAGTACTTC
TRBJ1-1	TRBD1	-	14	TRBV5-1	CASSSDRAITEAFF	TGCGCCAGCAGTTCCGACAGGGCGATCACTGAAGCTTTCTTT
TRBJ1-4	TRBD1	-	15	TRBV15	CATSSPQGGREKLFF	TGTGCCACCAGCAGCCCTCAAGGGGGCCGTGAAAAACTGTTTTTT
TRBJ2-4	-	-	17	TRBV27	CASSLPDTRIAKNIQYF	TGTGCCAGCAGTCTGCCCGATACTAGAATAGCCAAAAACATTCAGTACTTC
TRBJ1-3	TRBD1	-	14	TRBV5-4	CASSLQGGGNTIYF	TGTGCCAGCAGCTTACAGGGGGGAGGAAACACCATATATTTT
TRBJ1-1	-	-	14	TRBV5-1	CASSLSSSNTEAFF	TGCGCCAGCAGCTTGTCTTCTTCGAACACTGAAGCTTTCTTT
TRBJ2-2	-	-	16	TRBV19	CASSASFGGSTGELFF	TGTGCCAGTAGTGCCAGTTTTGGGGGCAGTACCGGGGAGCTGTTTTTT
TRBJ1-2	TRBD1	-	17	TRBV9	CASSPYQTGAGAYGYTF	TGTGCCAGCAGCCCCTACCAGACAGGGGCGGGGGCCTATGGCTACACCTTC